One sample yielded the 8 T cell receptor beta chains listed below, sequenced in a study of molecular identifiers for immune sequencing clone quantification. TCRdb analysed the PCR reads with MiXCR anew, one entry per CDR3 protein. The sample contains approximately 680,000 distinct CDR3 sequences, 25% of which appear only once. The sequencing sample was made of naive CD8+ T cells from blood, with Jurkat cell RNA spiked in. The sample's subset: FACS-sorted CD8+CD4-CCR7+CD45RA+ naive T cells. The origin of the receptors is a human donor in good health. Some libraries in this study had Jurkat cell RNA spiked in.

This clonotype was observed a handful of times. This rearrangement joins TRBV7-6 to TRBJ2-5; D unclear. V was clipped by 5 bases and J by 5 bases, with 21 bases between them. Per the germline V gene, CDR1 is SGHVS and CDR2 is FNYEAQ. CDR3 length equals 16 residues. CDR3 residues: CASSPNLDAVVETQYF. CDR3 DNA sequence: TGTGCCAGCAGCCCTAATTTGGACGCGGTAGTGGAGACCCAGTACTTC.

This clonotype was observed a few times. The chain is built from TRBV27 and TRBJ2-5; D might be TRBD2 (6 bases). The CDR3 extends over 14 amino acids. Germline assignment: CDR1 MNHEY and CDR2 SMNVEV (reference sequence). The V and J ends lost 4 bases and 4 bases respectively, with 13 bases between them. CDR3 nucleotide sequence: TGTGCCAGCAGTTCTCCCGGGGGAGGAGAGACCCAGTACTTC. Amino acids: CASSSPGGGETQYF.

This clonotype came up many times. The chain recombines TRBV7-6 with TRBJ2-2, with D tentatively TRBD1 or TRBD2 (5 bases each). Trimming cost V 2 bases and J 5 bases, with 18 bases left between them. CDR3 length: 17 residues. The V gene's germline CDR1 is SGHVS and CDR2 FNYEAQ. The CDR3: CASSLSTGQGRTGELFF. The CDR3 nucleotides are TGTGCCAGCAGCTTATCGACTGGGCAGGGACGGACCGGGGAGCTGTTTTTT.

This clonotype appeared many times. The CDR3 region is CASSREASYGYTF. In DNA form, the CDR3 reads TGTGCCAGCTCCAGGGAGGCGAGCTATGGCTACACCTTC. This chain connects TRBV14 to TRBJ1-2; tentative D call: TRBD1 (5 bases). Per germline, CDR1 SGHDN and CDR2 FVKESK. This CDR3 has 13 residues. V shed 8 bases and J shed 4 bases, with 14 bases lying between them.

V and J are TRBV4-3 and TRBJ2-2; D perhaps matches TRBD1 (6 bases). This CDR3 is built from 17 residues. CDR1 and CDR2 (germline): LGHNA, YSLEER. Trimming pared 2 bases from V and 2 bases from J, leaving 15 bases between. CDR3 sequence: CASSQPRDTGNTGELFF. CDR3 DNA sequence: TGCGCCAGCAGCCAACCTCGGGACACCGGAAACACCGGGGAGCTGTTTTTT.

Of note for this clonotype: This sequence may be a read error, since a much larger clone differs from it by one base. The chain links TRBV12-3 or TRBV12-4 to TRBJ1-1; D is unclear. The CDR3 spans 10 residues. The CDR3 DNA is TGTGCCAGCTTCAACACTAAAGCTTTCTTT. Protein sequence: CASFNTKAFF.

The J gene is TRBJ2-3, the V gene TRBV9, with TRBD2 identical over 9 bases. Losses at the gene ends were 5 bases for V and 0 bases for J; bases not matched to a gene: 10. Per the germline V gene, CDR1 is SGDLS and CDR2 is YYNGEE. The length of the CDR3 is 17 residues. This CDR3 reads CASRLWSSGTSTDTQYF. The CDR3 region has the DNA TGTGCCAGCAGATTGTGGTCTAGCGGGACTAGCACAGATACGCAGTATTTT.

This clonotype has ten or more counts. The CDR3 region has the DNA TGTGCCAGCGGACAGGGGAACACCGGGGAGCTGTTTTTT. The encoded protein is CASGQGNTGELFF. The V call is TRBV13, the J call TRBJ2-2; 8 nucleotides match TRBD1. With V trimmed by 8 bases and J by 1 base, 0 bases remained unmatched. CDR1 and CDR2 from the germline V gene are PRHDT and FYEKMQ (reference sequence). The CDR3 runs 13 residues.